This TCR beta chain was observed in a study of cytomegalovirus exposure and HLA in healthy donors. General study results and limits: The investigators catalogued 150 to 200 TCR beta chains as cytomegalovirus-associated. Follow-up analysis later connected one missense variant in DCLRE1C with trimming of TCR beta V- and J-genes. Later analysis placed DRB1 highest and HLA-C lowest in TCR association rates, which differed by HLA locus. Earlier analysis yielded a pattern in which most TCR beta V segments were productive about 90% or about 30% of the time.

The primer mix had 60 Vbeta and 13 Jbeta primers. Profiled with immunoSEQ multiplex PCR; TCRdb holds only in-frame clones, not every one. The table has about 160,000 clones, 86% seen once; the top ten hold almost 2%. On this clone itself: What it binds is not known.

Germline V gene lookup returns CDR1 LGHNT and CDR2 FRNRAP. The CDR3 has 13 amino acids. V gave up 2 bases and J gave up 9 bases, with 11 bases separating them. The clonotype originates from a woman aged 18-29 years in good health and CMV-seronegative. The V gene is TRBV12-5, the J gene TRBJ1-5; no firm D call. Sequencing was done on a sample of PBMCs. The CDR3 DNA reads TGTGCTAGTGGTTTGTTGGAGTTACGGCCCCAGCATTTT. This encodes CASGLLELRPQHF.